The entry below gives a single TCR beta chain sequence along with its context. TCRdb re-derived calls from the PCR reads in MiXCR, one entry per CDR3 protein. This sample has some 650,000 distinct CDR3 sequences, with nearly 20% found just once. The data were taken from a study of molecular identifiers for immune sequencing clone quantification. At the level of the study: Replicate experiments divided RNA from roughly 21,000 or 96,000 naive CD8 cells into five parts and sequenced four.

Germline V gene lookup returns CDR1 MNHEY and CDR2 SVGEGT. CDR3 length equals 15 residues. V was pared by 6 bases and J by 2 bases, with 5 bases of the junction left unmatched. Sequenced material: naive CD8+ T cells from blood, with Jurkat cell RNA spiked in. The subset was: FACS-sorted CD8+CD4-CCR7+CD45RA+ naive T cells. This chain links TRBV6-2 or TRBV6-3 with TRBJ2-3; 10 nucleotides line up with TRBD1. This TCR was sampled from a human donor in good health. Some libraries in this study had Jurkat cell RNA spiked in. CDR3 bases: TGTGCCAGCAGACAAGGGACAGGGGTCACAGATACGCAGTATTTT. Translation gives CASRQGTGVTDTQYF.